These 24 T cell receptor beta chains originate from one sample sequenced in a study of cytomegalovirus exposure and HLA in healthy donors. The PCR had 60 Vbeta and 13 Jbeta primers. TCRdb keeps only in-frame clones here, not all; method: immunoSEQ multiplex PCR. The data hold over 100,000 clones, with 80% to 85% observed a single time. The sample consisted of PBMCs. The receptors here all came from a man aged 25 to 45 in good health and CMV-seropositive.

The V gene is TRBV5-1, the J gene TRBJ2-3; maybe TRBD1 (7 bases). Germline V lookup: CDR1 SGHRS, CDR2 YFSETQ. V lost 3 bases and J 5 bases, leaving 10 bases between the germline ends. The CDR3 extends over 13 amino acids. CDR3 DNA sequence: TGCGCCAGCAGCTCTCAGGGGGGAGATACGCAGTATTTT. As protein: CASSSQGGDTQYF.

The V and J genes are TRBV9 and TRBJ2-5, with TRBD1 matching over 11 bases. J lost 4 bases, V lost 4 bases, and 3 bases had no gene match. The CDR3 loop spans 14 amino acids. Germline-derived CDR1 and CDR2 are SGDLS and YYNGEE. This chain's CDR3 is CASSPGQGVETQYF. CDR3 nucleotide sequence: TGTGCCAGCAGCCCGGGACAGGGGGTAGAGACCCAGTACTTC.

The chain carries TRBV5-1 and TRBJ1-1; perhaps TRBD1 as D (6 bases). Trimming stripped 4 bases from V and 1 base from J, with 11 bases between. This CDR3 region has 14 residues. The V gene's germline CDR1 is SGHRS and CDR2 YFSETQ. The CDR3 DNA follows: TGCGCCAGCAGCACCCGACAGGCGAACACTGAAGCTTTCTTT. This codes for CASSTRQANTEAFF.

The rearrangement uses TRBV29-1 and TRBJ2-2; D possibly corresponds to TRBD1 (5 bases). Germline V gene sequence: CDR1 SQVTM, CDR2 ANQGSEA. The V end lost 4 bases, the J end lost 3 bases, and 15 bases lay between the germline ends. The CDR3 covers 15 residues. DNA of the CDR3: TGCAGCGTTGCCCGGGCTATGACAGACACCGGGGAGCTGTTTTTT. It is translated as CSVARAMTDTGELFF.

J is TRBJ2-1 and V is TRBV5-4, with TRBD1 identical over 10 bases. Germline values: CDR1 SGHNT, CDR2 YYREEE (reference sequence). The CDR3 loop spans 15 amino acids. J was trimmed by 1 base and V by 4 bases; bases with no gene match: 2. The CDR3 reads CASSPGQGSYNEQFF. In DNA, the CDR3 is TGTGCCAGCAGCCCGGGACAGGGGTCCTACAATGAGCAGTTCTTC.

The gene calls are TRBV20-1 and TRBJ2-3; D is unresolved. Germline CDR1 reads DFQATT; CDR2 reads SNEGSKA (reference sequence). This CDR3 is 10 amino acids long. Trimming took off 3 bases at V and 8 bases at J, with 6 bases between the two ends. The CDR3 DNA sequence: TGCAGTGCTAGTCGAGGTACGCAGTATTTT. The encoded protein is CSASRGTQYF.

This rearrangement joins TRBV7-6 to TRBJ1-2; D is perhaps TRBD1 (5 bases). With 3 bases removed from V and 6 bases from J, the gap between germline ends came to 20 bases. There are 16 residues in the CDR3. Germline assignment: CDR1 SGHVS and CDR2 FNYEAQ. CDR3 DNA sequence: TGTGCCAGCAGCTTCAGAGGGGCGGGGAGGGCCCATGGCTACACCTTC. It translates to CASSFRGAGRAHGYTF.

J is TRBJ2-1 and V is TRBV6-5, with a tentative D call TRBD2 (5 bases). This CDR3 is built from 14 residues. The germline CDR1 and CDR2 sequences are MNHEY and SVGAGI. With 5 bases removed from V and 5 bases from J, the gap between germline ends came to 13 bases. As DNA, the CDR3 is TGTGCCAGCAGTAAGCGGATACCCGACAATGAGCAGTTCTTC. Its translation is CASSKRIPDNEQFF.

The chain links TRBV6-1 to TRBJ1-6, with 8 bases lining up with TRBD1. The V gene end was trimmed by 5 bases and the J gene end by 7 bases; junction bases not matched to a gene: 7. Germline CDR1 is MNHNS and CDR2 is SASEGT. The CDR3 runs 15 residues. The CDR3 protein is CASSRLTGVNSPLHF. The CDR3 DNA reads as TGTGCCAGCAGTCGATTGACAGGGGTCAATTCACCCCTCCACTTT.

The CDR3 is CASTLAGSYNEQFF. In nucleotides, the CDR3 is TGCGCCAGCACACTAGCGGGGAGTTACAATGAGCAGTTCTTC. The chain combines TRBV10-2 with TRBJ2-1, with 10 bases matching TRBD2. This CDR3 has 14 residues. The trim removed 7 bases at V and 4 bases at J, leaving 4 bases unmatched. Looked up from germline, CDR1 is WSHSY and CDR2 is SAAADI.

V gene TRBV6-5 combines with J gene TRBJ1-2; 7 nucleotides match TRBD1. J lost 3 bases, V lost 11 bases, and 12 bases had no gene match. Germline CDR1 is MNHEY and CDR2 is SVGAGI. This CDR3 is built from 14 residues. The CDR3 coding sequence is TGTGCCGGCGGACCACAGGGGTTTTACTATGGCTACACCTTC. Protein sequence: CAGGPQGFYYGYTF.

The chain links TRBV27 to TRBJ2-3; perhaps TRBD1 as D (6 bases). This CDR3 is 15 amino acids long. The V gene lost 3 bases and the J gene lost 2 bases, with 12 bases spanning the gap. The germline CDR1 and CDR2 sequences are MNHEY and SMNVEV (reference sequence). The CDR3 region is CASSFGQGFTDTQYF. The CDR3 DNA sequence: TGTGCCAGCAGTTTTGGGCAGGGGTTCACAGATACGCAGTATTTT.

The V and J genes are TRBV19 and TRBJ2-6, with D perhaps matching TRBD2 (6 bases). Trimming cost V 3 bases and J 2 bases, with 8 bases left between them. This CDR3 comprises 15 residues. CDR1 is LNHDA, CDR2 SQIVND, per germline (reference sequence). CDR3 loop: CASSIWGAGANVLTF. The CDR3 DNA is TGTGCCAGTAGTATCTGGGGGGCTGGGGCCAACGTCCTGACTTTC.

CDR3: CASSKNGGGSSTDTQYF. The CDR3 DNA is TGTGCCAGCAGCAAAAACGGAGGGGGCTCTAGCACAGATACGCAGTATTTT. The V call is TRBV5-4, the J call TRBJ2-3, with D tentatively TRBD1 (7 bases). The CDR3 runs to 17 residues. The V end lost 4 bases, the J end lost 0 bases, and 18 bases lay between the germline ends. Germline CDR1 is SGHNT and CDR2 is YYREEE (reference sequence).

The V call is TRBV29-1, the J call TRBJ1-3; no definite D call. Trimming shortened V by 4 bases and J by 0 bases, and 13 bases separated the two germline ends. Germline V gives CDR1 SQVTM, CDR2 ANQGSEA. The CDR3 extends over 15 amino acids. CDR3 loop: CSVGRVTNSGNTIYF. CDR3 DNA: TGCAGCGTTGGGAGGGTCACAAACTCTGGAAACACCATATATTTT.

The genes are TRBV11-2 and TRBJ2-3, with 7 bases that match TRBD1. The CDR3 sequence is 16 residues long. With 5 bases clipped from V and 0 bases from J, the junction kept 8 bases outside the gene matches. Germline CDR1 and CDR2: SGHAT and FQNNGV. The CDR3 loop is CASSRTGPISTDTQYF. The CDR3 nucleotides read TGTGCCAGCAGCCGGACAGGCCCTATTAGCACAGATACGCAGTATTTT.

The chain combines TRBV6-1 with TRBJ2-2, with TRBD2 matching 7 bases. This CDR3 has 15 amino acids. The germline CDR1 and CDR2 sequences are MNHNS and SASEGT. The V gene end was trimmed by 6 bases and the J gene end by 6 bases; junction bases not matched to a gene: 10. CDR3 residues: CASSLPGTIPGELFF. Written as DNA, the CDR3 is TGTGCCAGCAGCCTCCCCGGGACTATACCCGGGGAGCTGTTTTTT.

This clone came up a few times. The gene calls are TRBV2 and TRBJ2-3; D call uncertain. Germline CDR1 is SNHLY and CDR2 is FYNNEI. The CDR3 sequence is 16 residues long. V lost 0 bases to trimming and J lost 2 bases, with 12 bases between them. CDR3 nucleotide sequence: TGTGCCAGCAGTGAAGCCTATCGATACCCCACAGATACGCAGTATTTT. It is translated as CASSEAYRYPTDTQYF.

CDR3 loop: CASSFEPQGEAFF. In nucleotides, the CDR3 is TGTGCCAGCAGCTTCGAGCCCCAGGGTGAAGCTTTCTTT. The V and J genes are TRBV7-3 and TRBJ1-1; D may be TRBD1 (5 bases). CDR3 size: 13 residues. V was trimmed by 3 bases and J by 7 bases, leaving 12 bases between them. CDR1 is SGHTA, CDR2 FQGTGA, per germline.

The CDR3 region is CASSPDRVIGNTIYF. CDR3 nucleotide sequence: TGTGCCAGCAGCCCAGACAGGGTGATAGGAAACACCATATATTTT. The V and J genes are TRBV9 and TRBJ1-3; TRBD1 agrees at 7 bases. This CDR3 is 15 amino acids long. Per germline, CDR1 SGDLS and CDR2 YYNGEE. V lost 4 bases, J lost 4 bases, and 8 bases stayed unmatched.

V gene TRBV10-2 combines with J gene TRBJ2-2; D is possibly TRBD2 (5 bases). The CDR3 is 17 residues long. The V gene lost 8 bases and the J gene lost 2 bases, with 21 bases spanning the gap. Germline V lookup: CDR1 WSHSY, CDR2 SAAADI. CDR3 nucleotide sequence: TGCGCCAGCCGGAGAGGGAGCGGAACGGTAAACACCGGGGAGCTGTTTTTT. This sequence encodes CASRRGSGTVNTGELFF.

This sequence joins TRBV28 and TRBJ2-7; 10 bases fit TRBD2. Losses at the gene ends were 7 bases for V and 1 base for J; bases not matched to a gene: 4. In germline, CDR1 is MDHEN, CDR2 SYDVKM. This CDR3 contains 14 residues. The CDR3 here is CASISGGASYEQYF. CDR3 bases: TGTGCCAGCATAAGCGGGGGGGCATCCTACGAGCAGTACTTC. Full variable domain (outside the CDR3, taken from reference TRBV28 and TRBJ2-7): DVKVTQSSRYLVKRTGEKVFLECVQDMDHENMFWYRQDPGLGLRLIYFSYDVKMKEKGDIPEGYSVSREKKERFSLILESASTNQTSMYLCASISGGASYEQYFGPGTRLTVT.

The rearrangement links TRBV11-3 to TRBJ2-1; TRBD2 matches at 8 bases. The germline gives CDR1 SGHNT, CDR2 YENEEA. This CDR3 has 15 amino acids. V was clipped by 5 bases and J by 9 bases; unmatched bases: 12. The CDR3 spells CASSQPGLDSGEQFF. CDR3 nucleotide sequence: TGTGCCAGCAGCCAGCCGGGACTAGATTCTGGTGAGCAGTTCTTC.

The rearrangement uses TRBV7-9 and TRBJ2-7; possible D gene TRBD1, 6 bases. Trimming pared 4 bases from V and 1 base from J, leaving 11 bases between. Germline CDR1 is SEHNR and CDR2 is FQNEAQ (reference sequence). This CDR3 is 14 amino acids long. CDR3 DNA: TGTGCCAGCAGCTCACAGGGTGAGTCCTACGAGCAGTACGTC. Translating gives CASSSQGESYEQYV.